The entry that follows covers one TCR beta chain sequence. This entry comes from a study of blood T cell repertoires in COVID-19. Study in general: Sample material is recorded as cDNA or gDNA derived from T cells, B-cell-depleted T cells, or PBMCs.

Trimming left V 4 bases short and J 3 bases short, with 6 bases between. Germline loops: CDR1 LNHDA, CDR2 SQIVND (reference sequence). The CDR3 loop spans 13 amino acids. Assay used: immunoSEQ multiplex PCR; TCRdb lists only in-frame clones, some missing. The table lists around 160,000 clones, more than 80% of them singletons. This TCR was recovered from a human donor in a cohort sampled during active COVID-19. This rearrangement joins TRBV19 to TRBJ2-2; D not certain. Sequenced input: peripheral blood. The CDR3 loop is CASSTSYTGELFF. The CDR3 nucleotides read TGTGCCAGTAGTACGTCTTACACCGGGGAGCTGTTTTTT.